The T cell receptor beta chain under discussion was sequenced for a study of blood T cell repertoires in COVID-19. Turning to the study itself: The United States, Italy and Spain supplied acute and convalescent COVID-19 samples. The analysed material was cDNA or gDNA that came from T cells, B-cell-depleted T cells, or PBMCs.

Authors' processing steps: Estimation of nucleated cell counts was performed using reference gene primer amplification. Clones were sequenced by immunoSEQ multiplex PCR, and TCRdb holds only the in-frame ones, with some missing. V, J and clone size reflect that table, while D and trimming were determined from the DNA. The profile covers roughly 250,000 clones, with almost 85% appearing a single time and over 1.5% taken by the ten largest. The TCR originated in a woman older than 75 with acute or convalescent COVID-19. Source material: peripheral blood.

CDR3 DNA sequence: TGTGCCAGTACCCCCAGCCTAGCGGTTGGCTACAATGAGCAGTTCTTC. Its protein is CASTPSLAVGYNEQFF. The chain employs TRBV19 and TRBJ2-1; 7 bases align to TRBD2. The CDR3 runs 16 residues. V lost 7 bases and J lost 3; bases outside the gene matches: 12. The germline V gene has CDR1 LNHDA and CDR2 SQIVND (reference sequence).